This T cell receptor (beta chain) was profiled in a study of cytomegalovirus exposure and HLA in healthy donors. This clone occurred a few times. Data came from immunoSEQ multiplex PCR; TCRdb stores just in-frame clones and leaves some out. The sample records some 210,000 clones, less than 85% being singletons. This TCR was sampled from a young woman in good health and CMV-seronegative. Material: PBMCs.

CDR3 sequence: CASSLGGSSYEQYF. CDR3 DNA: TGTGCCAGTTCCCTCGGGGGCTCGTCCTACGAGCAGTACTTC. The J gene is TRBJ2-7, the V gene TRBV19; perhaps D is TRBD1 or TRBD2 (6 bases each). V lost 8 bases and J 1 base, leaving 15 bases between the germline ends. Germline CDR1 reads LNHDA; CDR2 reads SQIVND (reference sequence). The CDR3 spans 14 residues.